This TCR beta chain was profiled in a study of blood T cell repertoires in COVID-19. Whole-study context: Researchers got acute and convalescent COVID-19 samples from the United States, Italy and Spain.

Which cohort a participant joined came from the clinical history participants gave. The CDR3 is 14 amino acids. Trimming took off 3 bases at V and 6 bases at J, with 14 bases between the two ends. Looked up from germline, CDR1 is LNHDA and CDR2 is SQIVND (reference sequence). In the authors' methods: Estimates of nucleated cell counts were drawn from the amplification of reference gene primers. Generated by immunoSEQ multiplex PCR, the TCRdb table keeps only in-frame clones and is missing some. That table furnishes V, J and clone size, whereas the DNA furnished D and trimming. The data contain 200,000 to 250,000 clones, approximately 86% of them singletons.

The receptor was derived from a middle-aged woman with acute COVID-19. Material for sequencing was PBMCs or T cells enriched from blood (not recorded which). The J gene is TRBJ2-5, the V gene TRBV19, with D possibly matching TRBD2 (5 bases). CDR3 DNA sequence: TGTGCCAGTAGTATTAGTACAGAGGGAAAGACCCAGTACTTC. It encodes CASSISTEGKTQYF.